These 25 T cell receptor beta chains came from one sample sequenced in a study of blood T cells in healthy people across ages (dated by TCRdb to the mid-2010s). Libraries were built with 5' RACE. For sequencing, an Illumina HiSeq 2500 was employed. A second PCR of roughly 7 to 11 cycles was performed with a sample-barcoded 5' primer and a J-beta primer mix. TCRdb handled the public reads itself, with Q25 trimming in fastp and clone calling in MiXCR, and kept productive beta chains. Entries that share a CDR3 protein sequence are merged under the most common genes and DNA. The sample table holds more than 1,400,000 distinct CDR3 sequences, of which around two fifths were seen once. The ten largest clonotypes hold 6.5% to 10% of the sample. Sequencing was carried out using blood. These receptors were taken from a woman aged 18-35 years in good health.

This chain joins TRBV7-9 and TRBJ1-4; D gene ambiguous. With 5 bases removed from V and 6 bases from J, the gap between germline ends came to 13 bases. Germline V lookup: CDR1 SEHNR, CDR2 FQNEAQ (reference sequence). This CDR3 is built from 14 residues. CDR3 in amino acids: CASSPSVSDEKLFF. The CDR3 DNA sequence: TGTGCCAGCAGCCCCAGTGTCAGCGATGAAAAACTGTTTTTT.

This clonotype has a handful of counts. CDR3 protein: CASSFMNLTGNYGYTF. CDR3 nucleotide sequence: TGTGCCAGCAGCTTTATGAATTTGACAGGAAACTATGGCTACACCTTC. The chain carries TRBV11-2 and TRBJ1-2; D possibly corresponds to TRBD1 (6 bases). The CDR3 length is 16 residues. The germline gives CDR1 SGHAT, CDR2 FQNNGV. The V end was cut by 3 bases, the J end by 2 bases, with 16 bases between.

A word on this clonotype: A much larger clone is a single base away; this may be a read error. The CDR3 DNA follows: TGTGCCAGCAGCGCAGATAACTATGGCTACACCTTC. Protein: CASSADNYGYTF. V usage is TRBV9 and J usage is TRBJ1-2; D is uncertain. The CDR3 runs 12 residues. Trimming removed 3 bases from V and 1 base from J, with 4 bases in between. Germline lookup yields CDR1 SGDLS and CDR2 YYNGEE.

The chain links TRBV10-3 to TRBJ2-7; TRBD1 aligns across 8 bases. This CDR3 region has 13 residues. The V gene end was trimmed by 10 bases and the J gene end by 3 bases; junction bases not matched to a gene: 8. Germline values: CDR1 ENHRY, CDR2 SYGVKD. In DNA, the CDR3 is TGTGCCAGACGGGACAGGACGAACTACGAGCAGTACTTC. Translating it yields CARRDRTNYEQYF.

This chain joins TRBV6-6 and TRBJ2-5; D ambiguous. The CDR3 consists of 12 residues. Per the germline V gene, CDR1 is MNHNY and CDR2 is SVGAGI (reference sequence). V was trimmed by 4 bases and J by 5 bases, leaving 8 bases between them. The CDR3 is CASSFSFETQYF. Here the CDR3 DNA reads TGTGCCAGCAGTTTTAGCTTTGAGACCCAGTACTTC.

The CDR3 protein is CSAIAGASYEQYF. The CDR3 DNA follows: TGCAGTGCAATAGCGGGGGCTTCCTACGAGCAGTACTTC. J is TRBJ2-7 and V is TRBV20-1; 9 bases agree with TRBD2. Looked up from germline, CDR1 is DFQATT and CDR2 is SNEGSKA (reference sequence). This CDR3 is 13 amino acids long. J gave up 1 base and V 6 bases, and 4 bases lay outside the gene matches.

This clonotype came up once. This chain joins TRBV20-1 and TRBJ2-1; D is ambiguous. Trimming removed 4 bases at V and 8 bases at J, with 18 bases between. Germline assignment: CDR1 DFQATT and CDR2 SNEGSKA (reference sequence). The CDR3 contains 14 residues. CDR3 residues: CSATDPVGQYEQFF. As DNA, the CDR3 is TGCAGTGCTACCGACCCCGTTGGTCAGTATGAGCAGTTCTTC.

The V call is TRBV27, the J call TRBJ1-6, with TRBD1 matching 7 bases. V trimming: 7 bases; J trimming: 6 bases; junction bases outside the gene matches: 6. CDR3 size: 14 residues. The germline gives CDR1 MNHEY, CDR2 SMNVEV (reference sequence). CDR3 in amino acids: CASTRQGPNSPLHF. The CDR3 DNA is TGTGCCAGCACCCGACAGGGACCTAATTCACCCCTCCACTTT.

About this clonotype itself: The junction shows a germline mismatch at one end, possibly a read error. The genes are TRBV13 and TRBJ2-1, with TRBD2 identical over 7 bases. This CDR3 has 18 residues. Germline CDR1 and CDR2: PRHDT and FYEKMQ (reference sequence). CDR3 sequence reads: CVSSSTWERGVLYNEQFF. The CDR3 DNA reads TGTGTCAGCAGCTCCACTTGGGAGCGGGGCGTCCTCTACAATGAGCAGTTCTTC.

The sample holds a few counts of this clonotype. The chain carries TRBV20-1 and TRBJ2-3, with 7 bases fitting TRBD2. V lost 2 bases to trimming and J lost 2 bases; unmatched junction nucleotides: 10. The CDR3 has 16 residues. Germline values: CDR1 DFQATT, CDR2 SNEGSKA (reference sequence). The CDR3 DNA sequence: TGCAGTGCTAGATATCCAGCGGGGAGGTTCACAGATACGCAGTATTTT. Encoded protein: CSARYPAGRFTDTQYF.

About this clonotype itself: This may arise from a read error, as a much more abundant clone is one base away. The V call is TRBV5-1, the J call TRBJ2-5; 7 bases match TRBD2. CDR1 and CDR2 from the germline V gene are SGHRS and YFSETQ. The CDR3 sequence is 13 residues long. The V gene end was trimmed by 4 bases and the J gene end by 11 bases; junction bases not matched to a gene: 11. CDR3 DNA: TGCGCCAGCAGCCCAGGACTAGGGAATGAGCAGTACTTC. Amino acid sequence: CASSPGLGNEQYF. The variable domain in full, completed from reference TRBV5-1 and TRBJ2-5, reads KAGVTQTPRYLIKTRGQQVTLSCSPISGHRSVSWYQQTPGQGLQFLFEYFSETQRNKGNFPGRFSGRQFSNSRSEMNVSTLELGDSALYLCASSPGLGNEQYFGPGTRLLVL.

The chain links TRBV28 to TRBJ1-2, with D possibly matching TRBD1 (5 bases). This CDR3 contains 19 residues. Germline-derived CDR1 and CDR2 are MDHEN and SYDVKM. V lost 2 bases and J 4 bases, leaving 26 bases between the germline ends. This CDR3 reads CASSLLPRGSLIQVYGYTF. The CDR3 nucleotides are TGTGCCAGCAGTTTACTACCGAGAGGGTCCCTAATACAGGTCTATGGCTACACCTTC.

The gene calls are TRBV25-1 and TRBJ2-1; 12 bases are shared with TRBD2. The CDR3 covers 16 residues. V shed 4 bases and J 10 bases; nucleotides not matched to a gene: 11. Looked up from germline, CDR1 is MGHDK and CDR2 is SYGVNS. For the CDR3, the DNA is TGTGCCAGCAGTGCGCTAGCGGGAGGGCCTTTCGAAGAGCAGTTCTTC. Translated: CASSALAGGPFEEQFF.

This clonotype was counted only a few times. The chain links TRBV6-5 to TRBJ1-2, with D unclear. This CDR3 region has 13 residues. From germline, CDR1 is MNHEY and CDR2 SVGAGI. The V end lost 7 bases, the J end lost 8 bases, and 17 bases lay between the germline ends. The CDR3 reads CASTLTVGSGYTF. The CDR3 region has the DNA TGTGCCAGCACGCTAACCGTGGGCAGCGGCTACACCTTC.

The chain has TRBV27 and TRBJ1-2, with D maybe TRBD1 (6 bases). This CDR3 has 15 amino acids. With 7 bases removed from V and 1 base from J, the gap between germline ends came to 16 bases. CDR1 and CDR2 from the germline V gene are MNHEY and SMNVEV (reference sequence). The CDR3 loop is CASKKGVGGNYGYTF. The CDR3 DNA is TGTGCCAGCAAAAAAGGGGTAGGGGGTAACTATGGCTACACCTTC.

This rearrangement joins TRBV28 to TRBJ2-1, with D maybe TRBD1 (6 bases). V was shortened by 6 bases and J by 4 bases, with 13 bases between the two germline ends. The CDR3 is 14 amino acids. Per germline, CDR1 MDHEN and CDR2 SYDVKM. CDR3 sequence (DNA): TGTGCCAGCAGGAAACTCGACAGGTACAATGAGCAGTTCTTC. Translated, it gives CASRKLDRYNEQFF.

The gene calls are TRBV2 and TRBJ2-7; no clear D. The germline V gene has CDR1 SNHLY and CDR2 FYNNEI. This CDR3 contains 12 residues. Trimming stripped 4 bases from V and 7 bases from J, with 11 bases between. CDR3 loop: CASSVAPREQYF. The CDR3 DNA sequence: TGTGCCAGCAGTGTGGCCCCAAGGGAGCAGTACTTC.

This clonotype has at least ten counts. J is TRBJ2-1 and V is TRBV3-1; D might be TRBD2 (6 bases). The V gene lost 6 bases and the J gene lost 7 bases, with 7 bases spanning the gap. This CDR3 is 11 amino acids long. Germline CDR1 LGHDT, CDR2 YNNKEL (reference sequence). The DNA for the CDR3 is TGTGCCAGCAGTCGGGGGAATGAGCAGTTCTTC. Translation: CASSRGNEQFF.

In its sample, this clonotype was seen a few times. The chain recombines TRBV7-9 with TRBJ2-1; D is perhaps TRBD1 or TRBD2 (5 bases each). Germline V gives CDR1 SEHNR, CDR2 FQNEAQ (reference sequence). V was clipped by 1 base and J by 3 bases, with 13 bases between them. The CDR3 has 16 amino acids. As DNA, the CDR3 is TGTGCCAGCAGCTTAGGAATGGGGGATGGCTACAATGAGCAGTTCTTC. Residues: CASSLGMGDGYNEQFF.

CDR3 residues: CASSQETSPTDTQYF. The CDR3 nucleotides are TGTGCCAGCAGCCAAGAGACTAGCCCCACAGATACGCAGTATTTT. The chain couples TRBV3-1 to TRBJ2-3; 7 bases are shared with TRBD2. The V segment lost 0 bases and the J segment 2 bases; nucleotides outside the gene matches: 2. From germline, CDR1 is LGHDT and CDR2 YNNKEL (reference sequence). The CDR3 length is 15 residues.

The rearrangement joins TRBV4-1 to TRBJ1-6, with D perhaps matching TRBD1 (5 bases). Germline V gene sequence: CDR1 MGHRA, CDR2 YSYEKL. CDR3 size: 14 residues. Between the trimmed V and J ends, which lost 1 base and 8 bases, there was a span of 9 bases. The CDR3 reads CASSQVKGDSPLHF. Here the CDR3 DNA reads TGCGCCAGCAGCCAAGTTAAAGGGGATTCACCCCTCCACTTT.

The rearrangement joins TRBV12-3 or TRBV12-4 to TRBJ2-1, with 9 bases identical to TRBD1. This CDR3 is 13 amino acids long. V lost 6 bases, J lost 8 bases, and 5 bases stayed unmatched. The CDR3 loop reads CASRGTGMHEQFF. CDR3 coding DNA: TGTGCCAGCAGAGGGACAGGGATGCATGAGCAGTTCTTC.

The V and J genes are TRBV28 and TRBJ1-2; D is unclear. Germline CDR1 and CDR2: MDHEN and SYDVKM. V was shortened by 5 bases and J by 3 bases, with 13 bases between the two germline ends. The CDR3 totals 14 residues. CDR3 bases: TGTGCCAGCAGTGCCCCGGGTTTGGACTATGGCTACACCTTC. It yields the protein CASSAPGLDYGYTF.

Written as DNA, the CDR3 is TGTGCTAGTGGCCCAGGCCTTCCGAACACTGAAGCTTTCTTT. Protein product: CASGPGLPNTEAFF. The chain employs TRBV12-5 and TRBJ1-1; D gene unclear. Trimming removed 6 bases at V and 1 base at J, with 12 bases between. This CDR3 has 14 residues. Germline values: CDR1 LGHNT, CDR2 FRNRAP.

This chain connects TRBV7-3 to TRBJ2-6; D is ambiguous. The CDR3 contains 15 residues. The V end lost 4 bases, the J end lost 2 bases, and 9 bases lay between the germline ends. Germline V CDR1 and CDR2: SGHTA, FQGTGA. CDR3: CASSSAPPGANVLTF. The DNA of the CDR3 is TGTGCCAGCAGCTCGGCACCCCCTGGGGCCAACGTCCTGACTTTC.